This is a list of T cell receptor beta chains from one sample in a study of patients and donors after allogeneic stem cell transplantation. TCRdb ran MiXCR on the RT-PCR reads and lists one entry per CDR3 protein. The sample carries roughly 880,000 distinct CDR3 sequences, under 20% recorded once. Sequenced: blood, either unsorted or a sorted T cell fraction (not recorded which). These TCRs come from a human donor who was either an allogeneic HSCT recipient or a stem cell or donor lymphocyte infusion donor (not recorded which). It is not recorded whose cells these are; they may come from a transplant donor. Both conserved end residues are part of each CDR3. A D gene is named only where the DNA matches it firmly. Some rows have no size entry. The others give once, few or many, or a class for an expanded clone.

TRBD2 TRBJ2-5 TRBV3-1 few TGTGCCAGCAGCTTAGAGCGACTAGCGGGAGCTTTCGAGACCCAGTACTTC CASSLERLAGAFETQYF
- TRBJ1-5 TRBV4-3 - TGCGCCAGCAGCCAAGATAGGGTAATGGGCAATCAGCCCCAGCATTTT CASSQDRVMGNQPQHF
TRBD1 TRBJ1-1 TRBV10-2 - TGCGCCAGCAGGGACAGGCGGGTGGGGAACACTGAAGCTTTCTTT CASRDRRVGNTEAFF
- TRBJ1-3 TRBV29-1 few TGCAGCGTTGACAGGGGTGGAAACACCATATATTTT CSVDRGGNTIYF
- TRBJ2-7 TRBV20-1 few TGCAGTGCGAGAGGGATAGGGGTTGGCGAGCAGTACTTC CSARGIGVGEQYF
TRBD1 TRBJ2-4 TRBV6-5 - TGTGCCAGCAGTTACTCTTCGGCCTACAGGGGCACCCTAAAAAACATTCAGTACTTC CASSYSSAYRGTLKNIQYF
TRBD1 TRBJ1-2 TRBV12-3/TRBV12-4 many TGTGCCAGCAGCTGGACAGGGTATGGCTACACCTTC CASSWTGYGYTF
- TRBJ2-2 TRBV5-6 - TGTGCCAGCAGCCAAGTTAGACGGATGAACACCGGGGAGCTGTTTTTT CASSQVRRMNTGELFF
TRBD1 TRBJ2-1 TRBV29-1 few TGCAGCGTTGAAGATACAGGGGGCTTTGACAATGAGCAGTTCTTC CSVEDTGGFDNEQFF
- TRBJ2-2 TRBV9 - TGTGCCAGCAGCATTTTCGGACGGACAAACACCGGGGAGCTGTTTTTT CASSIFGRTNTGELFF
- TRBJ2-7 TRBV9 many TGTGCCAGCAGCGTAGGAGAGTCCTACGAGCAGTACTTC CASSVGESYEQYF
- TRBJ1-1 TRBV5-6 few TGTGCCAGCAGCTTGCTGGATCGCACTGAAGCTTTCTTT CASSLLDRTEAFF
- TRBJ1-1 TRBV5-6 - TGTGCCAGCAGGTTCGGCCCCGGTAACACTGAAGCTTTCTTT CASRFGPGNTEAFF
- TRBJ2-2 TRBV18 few TGTGCCAGCTCACCCCCGACGAACACCGGGGAGCTGTTTTTT CASSPPTNTGELFF
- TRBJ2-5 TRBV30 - TGTGCCTGGAACAATAGGGGCGCAGAGACCCAGTACTTC CAWNNRGAETQYF
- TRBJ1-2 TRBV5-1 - TGCGCCAGCAGCTTGGAGGCGATTATCTATGGCTACACCTTC CASSLEAIIYGYTF
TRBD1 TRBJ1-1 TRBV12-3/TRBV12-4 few TGTGCCAGCAGAAGGACAGGGCCGGTCACTGAAGCTTTCTTT CASRRTGPVTEAFF
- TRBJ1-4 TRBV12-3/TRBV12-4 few TGTGCCAGCAGCTTCCGAAGCCGGGAAAAACTGTTTTTT CASSFRSREKLFF
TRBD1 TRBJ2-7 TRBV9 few TGTGCCAGCAGCCCCCATGAGGGACAGGGGGCTCGCGAGCAGTACTTC CASSPHEGQGAREQYF
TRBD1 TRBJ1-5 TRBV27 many TGTGCCAGCAGGCGGACAGGGGACAATCAGCCCCAGCATTTT CASRRTGDNQPQHF
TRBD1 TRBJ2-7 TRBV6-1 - TGTGCCAGCAGTGCGGGACAGTCTTCCTACGAGCAGTACTTC CASSAGQSSYEQYF
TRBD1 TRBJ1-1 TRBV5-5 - TGTGCCAGCAGCCCTAGCCCGGCCAGGGGGCGGAACACTGAAGCTTTCTTT CASSPSPARGRNTEAFF
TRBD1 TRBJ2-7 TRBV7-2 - TGTGCCAGCAGCTTTACCGGGACAGAGAACTACGAGCAGTACTTC CASSFTGTENYEQYF
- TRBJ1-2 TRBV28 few TGTGCCAGCATTGGTCGGGGTTCCTATGGCTACACCTTC CASIGRGSYGYTF
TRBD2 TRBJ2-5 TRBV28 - TGTGCCAGCAGCTCATATTTAGCGGGAGGCCAAGAGACCCAGTACTTC CASSSYLAGGQETQYF
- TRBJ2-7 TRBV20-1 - TGCAGTGCTAGAGATTCCCAGGGGGGCTACGAGCAGTACTTC CSARDSQGGYEQYF
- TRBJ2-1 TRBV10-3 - TGTGCCATCAGTGAGCCACTATACAATGAGCAGTTCTTC CAISEPLYNEQFF
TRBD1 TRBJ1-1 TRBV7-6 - TGTGCCAGCAGCAAGACAGGGTCGAACACTGAAGCTTTCTTT CASSKTGSNTEAFF
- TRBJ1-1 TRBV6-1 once TGTGCCAGTACAGTGAACACTGAAGCTTTCTTT CASTVNTEAFF
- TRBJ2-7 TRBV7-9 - TGTGCCAGCAGTCTACGGGAAACCGAGCAGTACTTC CASSLRETEQYF
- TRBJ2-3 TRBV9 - TGTGCCAGCAGCGTAGAGGAGACTAGTCCAGATACGCAGTATTTT CASSVEETSPDTQYF
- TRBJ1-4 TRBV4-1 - TGCGCCAGCAGCCAAGTTCGAAATGAAAAACTGTTTTTT CASSQVRNEKLFF
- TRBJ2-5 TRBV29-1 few TGCAGCGTTGAAAATGGAGAGACCCAGTACTTC CSVENGETQYF
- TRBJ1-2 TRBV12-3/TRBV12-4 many TGTGCCAGCAGTTTCGGGCACCTTAACTATGGCTACACCTTC CASSFGHLNYGYTF
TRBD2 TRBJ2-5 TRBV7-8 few TGTGCCAGCGGAGCACTAGCGGGAGTAGAAGAGACCCAGTACTTC CASGALAGVEETQYF
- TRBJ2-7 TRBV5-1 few TGCGCCAGCGCTCTGGACAGCCTCCCGGGAAACTACGAGCAGTACTTC CASALDSLPGNYEQYF
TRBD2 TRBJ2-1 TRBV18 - TGTGCCAGCCCCCGAGGGATAGCGGGCAATGCCGCAAGACGCAATGAGCAGTTCTTC CASPRGIAGNAARRNEQFF
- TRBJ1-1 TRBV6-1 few TGTGCCAGCAGGACTGGGGGGGCCACTGAAGCTTTCTTT CASRTGGATEAFF
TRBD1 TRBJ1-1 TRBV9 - TGTGCCAGCAGCGAGAGGGCGACAGGGGGGAACACTGAAGCTTTCTTT CASSERATGGNTEAFF
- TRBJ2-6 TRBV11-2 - TGTGCCAGCAGCTTCCATTTTACTAGTAACGCTGGGGCCAACGTCCTGACTTTC CASSFHFTSNAGANVLTF
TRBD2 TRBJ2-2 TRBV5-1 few TGCGCCAGCAGCCCACTGGGACTAAAAAACACCGGGGAGCTGTTTTTT CASSPLGLKNTGELFF
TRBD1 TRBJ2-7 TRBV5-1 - TGCGCCAGCGCCAAAGACGGGACAGGCTTCTACGAGCAGTACTTC CASAKDGTGFYEQYF
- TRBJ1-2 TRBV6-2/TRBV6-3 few TGTGCCAGCAGTTTCCCAAGCGGCTACACCTTC CASSFPSGYTF
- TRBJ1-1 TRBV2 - TGTGCCAGCAGTAACCGGGGCGTCGGAGAAACTGAAGCTTTCTTT CASSNRGVGETEAFF
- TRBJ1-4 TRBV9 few TGTGCCAGCAGCGTAGAAGTGCCGGGGGTTGCTGAAAAACTGTTTTTT CASSVEVPGVAEKLFF
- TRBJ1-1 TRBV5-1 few TGCGCCAGCAGTAGGGACGGGGTAACTGAAGCTTTCTTT CASSRDGVTEAFF
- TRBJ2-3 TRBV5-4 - TGTGCCAGCAGCTTGGAGCGTTTTGAGGTAGATACGCAGTATTTT CASSLERFEVDTQYF
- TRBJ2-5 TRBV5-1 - TGCGCCAGCAGCCGGACCAGGGAAGAGACCCAGTACTTC CASSRTREETQYF
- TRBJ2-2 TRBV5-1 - TGCGCCAGCAGCTGGGGGCAGGTGACAGCCGGGGAGCTGTTTTTT CASSWGQVTAGELFF
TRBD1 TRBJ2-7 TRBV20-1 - TGCAGTGCTAGAGACCCGGGACAGCGTTGGGAGCAGTACTTC CSARDPGQRWEQYF
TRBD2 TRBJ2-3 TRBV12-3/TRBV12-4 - TGTGCCAGCAGTTTAGGGGCGGGAGGCCGCACAGATACGCAGTATTTT CASSLGAGGRTDTQYF
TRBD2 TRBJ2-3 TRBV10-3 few TGTGCCAACAGTGCAGCGGGGGGGACGGCAGATACGCAGTATTTT CANSAAGGTADTQYF
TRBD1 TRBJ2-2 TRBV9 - TGTGCCAGCAGCGAAGTATCGACAGGGGTCACCGGGGAGCTGTTTTTT CASSEVSTGVTGELFF
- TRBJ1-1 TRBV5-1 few TGCGCCAGCAGCTGGACCGGGACGGTGAACACTGAAGCTTTCTTT CASSWTGTVNTEAFF
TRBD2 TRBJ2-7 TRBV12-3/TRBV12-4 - TGTGCCAGCAGTTTTACGGGAGGTATAGCGGAGCAGTACTTC CASSFTGGIAEQYF
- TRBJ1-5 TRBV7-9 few TGTGCCAGCAGCTTAGCTAACGGCGATCGACAGCCCCAGCATTTT CASSLANGDRQPQHF